This entry is about one TCR beta chain. V shed 3 bases and J 7 bases; nucleotides not matched to a gene: 7. CDR3 length: 15 residues. Per germline, CDR1 SGDLS and CDR2 YYNGEE. TCRdb's copy holds only in-frame clones and misses some; the assay was immunoSEQ multiplex PCR. The repertoire holds 150,000 to 180,000 clones, with roughly nine tenths as singletons. These data come from a study of blood T cell repertoires in COVID-19. On the study more broadly: Acute-phase and convalescent COVID-19 samples originated in the United States, Italy and Spain. From T cells, B-cell-depleted T cells, or PBMCs came the material, which was cDNA or gDNA.

Sequences were obtained from peripheral blood. This chain joins TRBV9 and TRBJ1-4; 9 bases align to TRBD1. The sequence came from a woman aged 40 to 49 with acute or convalescent COVID-19. The CDR3 bases are TGTGCCAGCAGCGCGGGACAGGGTCTGGGTGAAAAACTGTTTTTT. Amino acids: CASSAGQGLGEKLFF. The full variable domain, rest sourced from reference TRBV9 and TRBJ1-4, is DSGVTQTPKHLITATGQRVTLRCSPRSGDLSVYWYQQSLDQGLQFLIQYYNGEERAKGNILERFSAQQFPDLHSELNLSSLELGDSALYFCASSAGQGLGEKLFFGSGTQLSVL.